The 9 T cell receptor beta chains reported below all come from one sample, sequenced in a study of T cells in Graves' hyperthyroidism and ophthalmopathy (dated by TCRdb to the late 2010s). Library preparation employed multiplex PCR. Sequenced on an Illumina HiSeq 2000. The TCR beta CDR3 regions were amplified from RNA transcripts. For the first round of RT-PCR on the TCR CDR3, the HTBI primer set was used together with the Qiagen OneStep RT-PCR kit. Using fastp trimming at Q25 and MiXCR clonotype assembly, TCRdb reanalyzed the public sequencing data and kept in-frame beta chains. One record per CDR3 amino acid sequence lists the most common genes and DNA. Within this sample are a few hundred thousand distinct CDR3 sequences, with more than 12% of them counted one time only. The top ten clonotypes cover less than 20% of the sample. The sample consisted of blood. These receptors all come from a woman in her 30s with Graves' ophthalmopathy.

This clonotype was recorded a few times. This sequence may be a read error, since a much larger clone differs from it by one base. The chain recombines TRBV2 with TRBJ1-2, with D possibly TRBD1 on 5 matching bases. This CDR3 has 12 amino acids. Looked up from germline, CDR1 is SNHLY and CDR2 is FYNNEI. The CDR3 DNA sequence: TGTGAAAGTAGAGGGGCTAACTATGGCTACACCTTC. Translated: CESRGANYGYTF.

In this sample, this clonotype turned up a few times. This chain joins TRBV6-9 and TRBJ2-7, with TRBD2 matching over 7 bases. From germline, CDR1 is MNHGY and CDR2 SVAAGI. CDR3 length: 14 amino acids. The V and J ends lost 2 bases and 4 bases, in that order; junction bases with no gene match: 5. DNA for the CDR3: TGTGCCAGCAGTTATGGGGGAGGGGTATACGAGCAGTACTTC. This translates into CASSYGGGVYEQYF.

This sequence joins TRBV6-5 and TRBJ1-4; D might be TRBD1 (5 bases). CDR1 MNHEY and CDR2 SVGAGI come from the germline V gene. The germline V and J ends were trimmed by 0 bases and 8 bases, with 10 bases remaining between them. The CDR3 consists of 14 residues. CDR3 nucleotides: TGTGCCAGCAGTTACTCGCGGGGGGGGGAAAAACTGTTTTTT. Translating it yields CASSYSRGGEKLFF.

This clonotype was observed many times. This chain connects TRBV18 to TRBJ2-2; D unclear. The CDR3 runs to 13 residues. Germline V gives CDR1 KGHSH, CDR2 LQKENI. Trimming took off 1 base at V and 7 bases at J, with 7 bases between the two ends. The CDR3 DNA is TGTGCCAGCTCACCACAGGGTCTCGGGGAGCTGTTTTTT. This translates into CASSPQGLGELFF. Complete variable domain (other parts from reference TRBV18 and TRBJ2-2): NAGVMQNPRHLVRRRGQEARLRCSPMKGHSHVYWYRQLPEEGLKFMVYLQKENIIDESGMPKERFSAEFPKEGPSILRIQQVVRGDSAAYFCASSPQGLGELFFGEGSRLTVL.

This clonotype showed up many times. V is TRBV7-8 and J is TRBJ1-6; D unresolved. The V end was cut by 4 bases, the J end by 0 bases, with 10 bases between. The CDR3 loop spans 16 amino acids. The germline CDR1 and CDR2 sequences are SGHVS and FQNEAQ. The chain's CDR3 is CASSSGSSSYNSPLHF. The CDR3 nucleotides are TGTGCCAGCAGCTCGGGGAGTAGCTCCTATAATTCACCCCTCCACTTT. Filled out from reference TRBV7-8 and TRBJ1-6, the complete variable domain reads GAGVSQSPRYKVAKRGQDVALRCDPISGHVSLFWYQQALGQGPEFLTYFQNEAQLDKSGLPSDRFFAERPEGSVSTLKIQRTQQEDSAVYLCASSSGSSSYNSPLHFGNGTRLTVT.

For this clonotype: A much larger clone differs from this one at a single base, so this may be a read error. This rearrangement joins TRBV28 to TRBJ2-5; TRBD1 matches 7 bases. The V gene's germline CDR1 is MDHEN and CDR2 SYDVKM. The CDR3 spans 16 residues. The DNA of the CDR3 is TGTACCAGCAGTCCGCGATTAGGGCACAGGGGTGAGACCCAGTACTTC. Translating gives CTSSPRLGHRGETQYF.

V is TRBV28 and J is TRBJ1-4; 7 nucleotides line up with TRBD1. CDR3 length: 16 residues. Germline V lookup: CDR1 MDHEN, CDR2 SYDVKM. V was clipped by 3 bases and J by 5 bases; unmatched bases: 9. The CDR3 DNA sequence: TGTGCCAGCAGTTTCCCAACAGGGGAGAAAAATGAAAAACTGTTTTTT. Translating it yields CASSFPTGEKNEKLFF.

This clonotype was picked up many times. In nucleotides, the CDR3 is TGTGCCAGCAGTTACAGTGGGGCGGTGAGCTCCTACGAGCAGTACTTC. It encodes CASSYSGAVSSYEQYF. This chain uses TRBV6-2 or TRBV6-3 with TRBJ2-7, with a weak D call TRBD1 (5 bases). The CDR3 loop spans 16 amino acids. V gave up 2 bases and J gave up 0 bases, with 14 bases separating them. Germline assignment: CDR1 MNHEY and CDR2 SVGEGT.

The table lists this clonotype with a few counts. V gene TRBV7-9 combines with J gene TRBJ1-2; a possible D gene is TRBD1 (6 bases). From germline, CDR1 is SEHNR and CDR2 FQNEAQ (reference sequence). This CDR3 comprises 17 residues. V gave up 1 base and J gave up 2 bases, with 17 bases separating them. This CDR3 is CASSLGAGVKENYGYTF. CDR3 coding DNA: TGTGCCAGCAGCTTAGGGGCAGGGGTCAAGGAAAACTATGGCTACACCTTC. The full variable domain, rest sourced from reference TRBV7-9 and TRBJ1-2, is DTGVSQNPRHKITKRGQNVTFRCDPISEHNRLYWYRQTLGQGPEFLTYFQNEAQLEKSRLLSDRFSAERPKGSFSTLEIQRTEQGDSAMYLCASSLGAGVKENYGYTFGSGTRLTVV.